These 18 T cell receptor beta chains originate from one sample sequenced in a study of T cells in Graves' hyperthyroidism and ophthalmopathy. Amplification of TCR beta CDR3 regions was performed using RNA transcripts as template. Initially, a first-round RT-PCR of the TCR CDR3 employed the HTBI primer set. TCRdb used MiXCR to reprocess the multiplex PCR reads, holding one entry per CDR3 protein. The table lists about 560,000 distinct CDR3 sequences, 16% of them singletons. What was sequenced was blood. These receptors originate from a woman younger than 30 with Graves' hyperthyroidism.

Points on this clonotype: A read error may explain this, as a much larger clone is one base away. This sequence joins TRBV11-3 and TRBJ2-5, with 7 positions matching TRBD2. CDR1 is SGHNT, CDR2 YENEEA, per germline. CDR3 length: 13 residues. The CDR3 spells CVSSAGDTETQYF. In DNA form, the CDR3 reads TGTGTCAGCAGCGCGGGGGATACTGAGACCCAGTACTTC.

This clonotype occurred many times. V and J are TRBV3-1 and TRBJ2-3; the D gene is possibly TRBD1 (5 bases). The V and J ends lost 4 bases and 5 bases respectively, with 19 bases between them. The CDR3 sequence is 16 residues long. Germline loops: CDR1 LGHDT, CDR2 YNNKEL (reference sequence). CDR3 amino acids: CASSPERARRGDTQYF. In DNA form, the CDR3 reads TGTGCCAGCAGCCCGGAGCGAGCGAGAAGGGGAGATACGCAGTATTTT.

This clonotype was observed many times. The V gene is TRBV15, the J gene TRBJ1-5; D call uncertain. This CDR3 region has 16 residues. Germline V gene sequence: CDR1 LNHNV, CDR2 YYDKDF (reference sequence). V was shortened by 0 bases and J by 8 bases, with 17 bases between the two germline ends. The CDR3 sequence: CATSRDLPGLEEPQHF. CDR3 nucleotide sequence: TGTGCCACCAGCAGAGATCTCCCAGGCTTGGAGGAGCCCCAGCATTTT. Together with reference TRBV15 and TRBJ1-5, the CDR3 gives the full variable domain: DAMVIQNPRYQVTQFGKPVTLSCSQTLNHNVMYWYQQKSSQAPKLLFHYYDKDFNNEADTPDNFQSRRPNTSFCFLDIRSPGLGDTAMYLCATSRDLPGLEEPQHFGDGTRLSIL.

This clonotype was picked up many times. This chain connects TRBV19 to TRBJ2-5; the D call may be TRBD1 or TRBD2 (5 bases each). Germline values: CDR1 LNHDA, CDR2 SQIVND (reference sequence). The length of the CDR3 is 17 residues. Deletions cut 0 bases from V and 3 bases from J, with 17 bases between. The CDR3 here is CASSIDGFRDGEETQYF. CDR3 sequence (DNA): TGTGCCAGTAGTATAGATGGGTTTCGGGACGGAGAAGAGACCCAGTACTTC.

The gene calls are TRBV19 and TRBJ2-7; D gene uncertain. Trimming pared 4 bases from V and 3 bases from J, leaving 10 bases between. The CDR3 extends over 13 amino acids. Per germline, CDR1 LNHDA and CDR2 SQIVND (reference sequence). CDR3 sequence (DNA): TGTGCCAGTAGTACTTCTAGGAGCTACGAGCAGTACTTC. Translating it yields CASSTSRSYEQYF. The entire variable domain, with the rest obtained from reference TRBV19 and TRBJ2-7, is as follows: DGGITQSPKYLFRKEGQNVTLSCEQNLNHDAMYWYRQDPGQGLRLIYYSQIVNDFQKGDIAEGYSVSREKKESFPLTVTSAQKNPTAFYLCASSTSRSYEQYFGPGTRLTVT.

This clonotype was found many times. The CDR3 region is CASSLAGRGARQYF. The DNA of the CDR3 is TGTGCCAGCAGTTTAGCGGGCCGGGGGGCGAGGCAGTACTTC. The chain carries TRBV12-3 or TRBV12-4 and TRBJ2-7; D is possibly TRBD2 (7 bases). V lost 0 bases and J lost 9, with 15 bases in between. The CDR3 extends over 14 amino acids.

This clonotype came up a few times. CDR3 bases: TGTGCCAGCAGCCGACTTTCAGGGACAGGGAGCACTGAAGCTTTCTTT. This translates into CASSRLSGTGSTEAFF. The J gene is TRBJ1-1, the V gene TRBV7-2; 9 bases line up with TRBD1. J lost 4 bases, V lost 5 bases, and 11 bases had no gene match. The CDR3 runs to 16 residues. CDR1 is SGHTA and CDR2 is FQGNSA in the germline V gene.

The sample holds a few counts of this clonotype. The chain combines TRBV20-1 with TRBJ2-2; TRBD1 matches at 7 bases. V shed 5 bases and J 2 bases; nucleotides not matched to a gene: 8. The CDR3 totals 15 residues. The germline gives CDR1 DFQATT, CDR2 SNEGSKA (reference sequence). The CDR3 DNA reads as TGCAGTGCTCAAGACCGGGACAGAAACACCGGGGAGCTGTTTTTT. Translation gives CSAQDRDRNTGELFF.

In its sample, this clonotype was seen many times. The chain has TRBV12-3 or TRBV12-4 and TRBJ2-7; 9 bases are shared with TRBD1. Trimming at V came to 6 bases and at J to 2 bases, leaving 5 bases not matched to a gene. The CDR3 has 14 amino acids. The CDR3 is CASSQTGGAYEQYF. The CDR3 nucleotides are TGTGCCAGCAGCCAGACAGGGGGAGCCTACGAGCAGTACTTC.

A word on this clonotype: A junction end diverges from the germline sequence, so it may reflect a read error. The chain employs TRBV3-1 and TRBJ2-1, with TRBD1 identical over 7 bases. Germline assignment: CDR1 LGHDT and CDR2 YNNKEL (reference sequence). This CDR3 is 15 amino acids long. The CDR3 reads CASSPRTGAYNERFF. The CDR3 DNA follows: TGTGCCAGCAGCCCTAGGACAGGTGCCTACAATGAGCGGTTCTTC.

At least ten counts were recorded for this clonotype. The chain combines TRBV2 with TRBJ1-1; the D is unclear. The CDR3 is 14 residues long. Germline V lookup: CDR1 SNHLY, CDR2 FYNNEI. V dropped 7 bases and J dropped 4 bases, with 16 bases sitting between them. The CDR3: CASKASGEGTEAFF. As DNA, the CDR3 is TGTGCCAGCAAAGCTTCCGGGGAAGGCACTGAAGCTTTCTTT.

This clonotype was seen many times. The chain uses TRBV12-3 or TRBV12-4 and TRBJ2-1; no firm D call. CDR3 size: 14 residues. V was pared by 5 bases and J by 9 bases, with 17 bases between. The chain's CDR3 is CASSPRTAGAEQFF. As DNA, the CDR3 is TGTGCCAGCAGTCCACGGACCGCCGGAGCTGAGCAGTTCTTC.

The chain employs TRBV20-1 and TRBJ2-7; 9 bases align to TRBD2. CDR3 length equals 14 residues. The germline V gene has CDR1 DFQATT and CDR2 SNEGSKA (reference sequence). Trimming at V came to 3 bases and at J to 7 bases, leaving 10 bases not matched to a gene. CDR3: CSARIGGGASEQYF. CDR3 bases: TGCAGTGCTAGGATAGGCGGGGGGGCGAGTGAGCAGTACTTC.

Remarks on this clonotype: This sequence may be a read error, since a much larger clone differs from it by one base. The chain combines TRBV20-1 with TRBJ2-7, with 10 bases fitting TRBD2. The CDR3 has 13 residues. From germline, CDR1 is DFQATT and CDR2 SNEGSKA (reference sequence). Trimming took 3 bases from V and 2 from J; bases not matched to a gene: 1. CDR3 nucleotide sequence: TGCAGTGCTAGCACTAGCGGGGCCTACGAGCAGTACTTC. Residues: CSASTSGAYEQYF.

This clonotype showed up just a few times. With a much larger clone just one base away, this may be a read error. Given the absence of the conserved phenylalanine or tryptophan at the CDR3 end, a read error is likely. This sequence joins TRBV3-1 and TRBJ2-7, with unresolved D. Germline V gene data show CDR1 as LGHDT and CDR2 as YNNKEL (reference sequence). V shed 2 bases and J shed 2 bases, with 7 bases lying between them. The CDR3 is 13 residues long. CDR3: CASSQPTTYEQYL. The DNA of the CDR3 is TGTGCCAGCAGCCAACCTACGACCTACGAGCAGTACCTC.

This clonotype was observed at least ten times. V usage is TRBV6-1 and J usage is TRBJ2-1; D gene unclear. The CDR3 length is 15 residues. Germline V gene sequence: CDR1 MNHNS, CDR2 SASEGT. V lost 6 bases and J 8 bases, leaving 20 bases between the germline ends. Here the CDR3 reads CASRPIPEVGHEQFF. The CDR3 nucleotides read TGTGCCAGCAGACCGATACCCGAGGTCGGCCATGAGCAGTTCTTC.

This clonotype showed up many times. The chain uses TRBV5-5 and TRBJ1-1; no clear D gene. Germline CDR1 is SGHKS and CDR2 is YYEKEE (reference sequence). V lost 1 base to trimming and J lost 6 bases, with 7 bases between them. The CDR3 spans 12 residues. The chain's CDR3 is CASSLLGPEAFF. The CDR3 DNA is TGTGCCAGCAGCTTGCTGGGCCCTGAAGCTTTCTTT.

This clonotype occurred a few times. V is TRBV7-9 and J is TRBJ2-5; tentatively, D is TRBD2 (5 bases). The V gene's germline CDR1 is SEHNR and CDR2 FQNEAQ (reference sequence). Trimming removed 8 bases at V and 3 bases at J, with 10 bases between. The CDR3 totals 12 residues. The DNA for the CDR3 is TGTGCCAGCGGCCCAGCGGAAGAGACCCAGTACTTC. It encodes CASGPAEETQYF. Variable domain in full (rest from reference TRBV7-9 and TRBJ2-5): DTGVSQNPRHKITKRGQNVTFRCDPISEHNRLYWYRQTLGQGPEFLTYFQNEAQLEKSRLLSDRFSAERPKGSFSTLEIQRTEQGDSAMYLCASGPAEETQYFGPGTRLLVL.